The clone carrying this T cell receptor beta chain was recorded only once. The data are from a study of blood T cell repertoires in COVID-19. Study context: Donors in the United States, Italy and Spain gave samples during acute or convalescent COVID-19.

Only in-frame clones appear in the TCRdb table, and some are missing; sequencing was by immunoSEQ multiplex PCR. The sample shows under 25,000 clones, roughly 73% of them seen only once. Germline V gene lookup returns CDR1 GTSNPN and CDR2 SVGIG (reference sequence). The CDR3 has 12 amino acids. Trimming took 1 base from V and 6 from J, leaving 8 bases between them. The sequencing sample was made of peripheral blood. This sequence originates from a human donor in a cohort sampled during active or convalescent COVID-19. This chain uses TRBV30 with TRBJ2-3; tentatively, D is TRBD1 (7 bases). This CDR3 is CAWSAGGDTQYF. CDR3 coding DNA: TGTGCCTGGAGTGCAGGGGGGGATACGCAGTATTTT.